This entry is about one T cell receptor (beta chain). These data originate in a study of blood T cell repertoires in COVID-19. Study-level background: The origin of the acute and convalescent COVID-19 samples was the United States, Italy and Spain.

In the original workflow: Reference gene primers were amplified, and this amplification served to estimate nucleated cell counts. Assay used: immunoSEQ multiplex PCR; TCRdb lists only in-frame clones, some missing. D and trimming were read from the DNA, whereas the V and J calls and clone size are those reported in that table. The table records about 180,000 clones, about 88% of them present only once. CDR3 length: 15 residues. Germline V gene lookup returns CDR1 LNHDA and CDR2 SQIVND (reference sequence). V dropped 3 bases and J dropped 4; count of bases not matched to a gene: 3. Input material: PBMCs or T cells enriched from blood (not recorded which). The chain is built from TRBV19 and TRBJ2-2; 9 nucleotides match TRBD1. The receptor was derived from a woman younger than 30 who had recovered from COVID-19. The CDR3 DNA is TGTGCCAGTAGTATGAGACAGGGGGGCACCGGGGAGCTGTTTTTT. Its protein product is CASSMRQGGTGELFF.